The rows below give T cell receptor beta chains drawn from one sample of a study of T cells after yellow fever vaccination. TCRdb re-analysed the 5' RACE reads in MiXCR, keeping a single row per CDR3 protein. The repertoire holds a few hundred thousand distinct CDR3 sequences, with less than 7.5% as singletons. Sample: CD4+ T cells sorted from PBMCs, taken on the day of the yellow fever booster vaccination. The source is a man aged 25 to 45 who received the YFV17D yellow fever vaccine. CDR3s include the opening cysteine and the closing phenylalanine or tryptophan. The D gene is left open where the match is weak. Rows give clone size only sometimes, using once, few, many, or a class for an expanded clone.

V gene	CDR3 length	D gene	J gene	clone size	CDR3 protein	CDR3 DNA
TRBV6-2/TRBV6-3	15	TRBD2	TRBJ2-7	-	CASSYPSGKGYEQYF	TGTGCCAGCAGTTACCCTAGCGGGAAAGGCTACGAGCAGTACTTC
TRBV7-9	13	-	TRBJ1-1	-	CASSFPVNTEAFF	TGTGCCAGCAGCTTCCCGGTGAACACTGAAGCTTTCTTT
TRBV10-2	14	TRBD2	TRBJ2-1	few	CASRESGRANEQFF	TGCGCCAGCAGAGAGAGCGGGAGGGCCAATGAGCAGTTCTTC
TRBV5-1	15	-	TRBJ2-7	many	CASSSHGTRGYEQYF	TGCGCCAGCAGCTCGCACGGGACAAGGGGTTACGAGCAGTACTTC
TRBV7-3	14	TRBD1	TRBJ2-3	-	CASSTTATGSTQYF	TGTGCCAGCAGCACTACGGCGACAGGGTCAACGCAGTATTTT
TRBV7-6	12	-	TRBJ2-1	many	CASSLFRNEQFF	TGTGCCAGCAGCTTATTCCGCAATGAGCAGTTCTTC
TRBV7-2	12	-	TRBJ2-3	-	CASRVLSDTQYF	TGTGCCAGCAGGGTCCTCTCAGATACGCAGTATTTT
TRBV6-1	14	-	TRBJ2-2	many	CASTKGLNTGELFF	TGTGCCAGCACCAAAGGACTGAACACCGGGGAGCTGTTTTTT
TRBV12-3/TRBV12-4	15	-	TRBJ2-2	many	CASSSQALASGELFF	TGTGCCAGCAGTTCCCAAGCGCTAGCATCTGGGGAGCTGTTTTTT
TRBV6-1	16	-	TRBJ2-3	-	CVSSPSGQGRTDTQYF	TGTGTCAGCAGCCCTAGCGGACAGGGACGCACAGATACGCAGTATTTT
TRBV18	14	-	TRBJ2-7	many	CASSPPTGTYEQYF	TGTGCCAGCTCACCACCCACAGGGACCTACGAGCAGTACTTC
TRBV7-8	13	-	TRBJ1-1	-	CASRPRVNTEAFF	TGTGCCAGCAGACCCCGAGTGAACACTGAAGCTTTCTTT
TRBV5-1	15	TRBD2	TRBJ2-7	many	CASSDSGRAGDEQYF	TGCGCCAGCAGCGATAGCGGGAGGGCCGGGGACGAGCAGTACTTC
TRBV5-1	16	-	TRBJ2-7	many	CASSLRPEKGPYEQYF	TGCGCCAGCAGCTTGCGCCCCGAAAAGGGGCCCTACGAGCAGTACTTC
TRBV5-1	13	-	TRBJ2-1	many	CASSLSSGNEQFF	TGCGCCAGCAGCCTCTCAAGCGGAAATGAGCAGTTCTTC
TRBV5-1	15	TRBD1	TRBJ2-5	-	CASSPGSGTGETQYF	TGCGCCAGCAGCCCAGGCTCCGGGACAGGAGAGACCCAGTACTTC
TRBV5-1	12	-	TRBJ2-7	-	CASGDLRYEQYF	TGCGCCAGCGGGGACCTCCGGTACGAGCAGTACTTC
TRBV9	15	TRBD2	TRBJ2-1	many	CASSVSSGPWDEQFF	TGTGCCAGCAGCGTATCTAGCGGCCCCTGGGATGAGCAGTTCTTC
TRBV18	16	-	TRBJ2-1	many	CASSPPASGLLGEQFF	TGTGCCAGCTCACCACCGGCAAGCGGGCTACTCGGTGAGCAGTTCTTC
TRBV28	15	-	TRBJ1-5	many	CASSPAGGSAGPQHF	TGTGCCAGCAGCCCCGCCGGGGGGAGTGCAGGGCCCCAGCATTTT
TRBV6-5	12	-	TRBJ2-3	few	CASRTPANTQYF	TGTGCCAGCAGGACCCCAGCCAATACGCAGTATTTT
TRBV29-1	14	TRBD1	TRBJ2-7	-	CSVDIGTGRYEQYF	TGCAGCGTTGATATCGGGACAGGGAGATACGAGCAGTACTTC
TRBV2	18	TRBD2	TRBJ2-6	-	CASSELGTSFHGANVLTF	TGTGCCAGCAGTGAATTGGGGACTAGCTTTCATGGGGCCAACGTCCTGACTTTC
TRBV7-2	16	-	TRBJ2-1	many	CASSLVARMSYNEQFF	TGTGCCAGCAGCTTAGTTGCTAGAATGTCCTACAATGAGCAGTTCTTC
TRBV28	13	-	TRBJ1-1	many	CASRLQVEPEAFF	TGTGCCAGCAGATTACAGGTGGAGCCTGAAGCTTTCTTT
TRBV5-6	15	-	TRBJ2-7	-	CASSLSQAGIYEQYF	TGTGCCAGCAGCTTATCACAAGCGGGTATCTACGAGCAGTACTTC
TRBV2	15	-	TRBJ2-2	few	CASSGGRGVTGELFF	TGTGCCAGCAGTGGTGGTAGGGGAGTAACCGGGGAGCTGTTTTTT
TRBV7-2	16	-	TRBJ2-1	many	CASSLAAVGSYNEQFF	TGTGCCAGCAGCTTAGCAGCGGTGGGGTCCTACAATGAGCAGTTCTTC
TRBV20-1	14	-	TRBJ2-5	many	CSAIQDTQRGTQYF	TGCAGTGCCATACAGGACACCCAAAGGGGGACCCAGTACTTC
TRBV14	14	TRBD2	TRBJ2-1	many	CASRPGLAGGEQFF	TGTGCCAGCAGACCGGGACTAGCGGGAGGTGAGCAGTTCTTC
TRBV7-8	14	-	TRBJ2-1	many	CASSLVTAYNEQFF	TGTGCCAGCAGCTTAGTCACAGCCTACAATGAGCAGTTCTTC
TRBV7-9	12	-	TRBJ1-1	few	CASSLGTGFAFF	TGTGCCAGCAGCTTAGGTACAGGGTTCGCTTTCTTT
TRBV20-1	12	-	TRBJ1-2	few	CSSNPGRKGYTF	TGCAGTTCAAATCCAGGGCGGAAAGGCTACACCTTC
TRBV12-3/TRBV12-4	16	-	TRBJ1-1	few	CASRRRVGAGNTEAFF	TGTGCCAGCAGACGCCGAGTGGGGGCCGGGAACACTGAAGCTTTCTTT
TRBV10-3	14	-	TRBJ1-2	few	CAISASSGEHGYTF	TGTGCCATCAGTGCCTCTTCGGGGGAGCATGGCTACACCTTC
TRBV20-1	15	-	TRBJ1-5	few	CSATRTETSNQPQHF	TGCAGTGCTACGCGGACAGAGACTAGCAATCAGCCCCAGCATTTT
TRBV5-6	14	TRBD1	TRBJ1-4	few	CASSPDRGREKLFF	TGTGCCAGCAGCCCGGACAGGGGGCGTGAAAAACTGTTTTTT
TRBV20-1	12	-	TRBJ2-5	many	CSATGAPETQYF	TGCAGTGCTACCGGGGCCCCGGAGACCCAGTACTTC
TRBV4-3	16	TRBD2	TRBJ2-7	-	CASSQGLAGGTYEQYF	TGCGCCAGCAGCCAAGGACTAGCGGGAGGAACTTACGAGCAGTACTTC
TRBV4-3	13	-	TRBJ1-1	many	CASSYNGETEAFF	TGCGCCAGCAGTTACAATGGGGAGACTGAAGCTTTCTTT
TRBV6-5	13	-	TRBJ1-5	many	CASSYLGGQPQHF	TGTGCCAGCAGTTACTTGGGGGGCCAGCCCCAGCATTTT
TRBV7-2	15	-	TRBJ2-1	-	CASSLAGYAYNEQFF	TGTGCCAGCAGCTTAGCCGGGTACGCCTACAATGAGCAGTTCTTC
TRBV29-1	12	-	TRBJ2-7	few	CSVVGESYEQYF	TGCAGCGTTGTCGGGGAATCCTACGAGCAGTACTTC
TRBV3-1	15	-	TRBJ1-5	-	CASSLAVGGNQPQHF	TGTGCCAGCAGCCTAGCCGTCGGGGGCAATCAGCCCCAGCATTTT
TRBV5-1	12	-	TRBJ2-3	many	CASSTPTDTQYF	TGCGCCAGCAGCACCCCCACAGATACGCAGTATTTT
TRBV9	15	TRBD2	TRBJ2-7	many	CASSVSASGNYEQYF	TGTGCCAGCAGCGTCTCGGCTAGCGGGAACTACGAGCAGTACTTC
TRBV9	14	-	TRBJ2-1	few	CASSPTLSYNEQFF	TGTGCCAGCAGCCCTACATTAAGTTACAATGAGCAGTTCTTC
TRBV30	13	TRBD1	TRBJ1-6	-	CAWTGTENSPLHF	TGTGCCTGGACCGGGACAGAAAATTCACCCCTCCACTTT
TRBV5-1	14	TRBD1	TRBJ2-7	few	CASSLGGQGYEQYF	TGCGCCAGCAGCTTGGGGGGACAGGGGTACGAGCAGTACTTC